This T cell receptor (beta chain) was sequenced for a study of cytotoxic CD8 clonotypes in ibrutinib-treated CLL. Turning to the study itself: Response samples were drawn at a median of approximately 11 months of treatment, range 6 to 36.

V gave up 9 bases and J gave up 11 bases, with 19 bases separating them. This CDR3 spans 12 amino acids. Germline V lookup: CDR1 LNHDA, CDR2 SQIVND (reference sequence). Concerning this clone: What it binds is unknown.

The targeted sequencing depth was 1 in 200,000 to 1 in 1 million T cells. The table came from immunoSEQ multiplex PCR; TCRdb's copy has only in-frame clones and leaves some out. The table lists 150,000 to 200,000 clones, over 60% of them singletons, with around 15% in the top ten. Broader study findings: Age-matched healthy donor levels were exceeded by baseline clonality, which tracked circulating CD8+ T-cell counts.

The V gene is TRBV19, the J gene TRBJ1-1; no clear D. The source of this sequence is a human donor with chronic lymphocytic leukemia. Specimen: PBMCs, collected after 24 months of ibrutinib treatment. The CDR3 DNA follows: TGTGCCAGACCAATCGTGAGGACTTTTGCTTTCTTT. It is translated as CARPIVRTFAFF.